A single sample is the source of the 5 T cell receptor beta chains below, sequenced in a study of CD8 T cells in ankylosing spondylitis. From the 5' RACE reads, TCRdb called clonotypes with MiXCR, one entry per CDR3 protein. The sample records 200,000 or so distinct CDR3 sequences, 10% to 15% being singletons. Source material: blood, either unsorted or a sorted T cell fraction (not recorded which). The receptors stem from a female donor with ankylosing spondylitis or in good health (not recorded which).

A word on this clonotype: A much larger clone is a single base away; this may be a read error. This sequence joins TRBV5-1 and TRBJ2-3; D gene unclear. The CDR3 runs 14 residues. The germline gives CDR1 SGHRS, CDR2 YFSETQ. The CDR3 region is CASSLQLQSDTLYF. CDR3 DNA: TGCGCCAGCAGCTTGCAACTTCAGTCAGATACGCTGTATTTT.

This clonotype was observed many times. The chain is built from TRBV11-2 and TRBJ2-1; a weak D match, TRBD2 (5 bases). Germline V gene sequence: CDR1 SGHAT, CDR2 FQNNGV. The CDR3 runs to 12 residues. V was clipped by 5 bases and J by 7 bases, with 9 bases between them. The DNA for the CDR3 is TGTGCCAGCAGCCGGGGTCTTAATGAGCAGTTCTTC. As protein: CASSRGLNEQFF.

At least ten counts were recorded for this clonotype. V is TRBV7-8 and J is TRBJ1-5; D is ambiguous. The CDR3 contains 14 residues. Germline-derived CDR1 and CDR2 are SGHVS and FQNEAQ. Trimming removed 5 bases from V and 2 bases from J, with 10 bases in between. The CDR3 region is CASSTDGGNQPQHF. The DNA of the CDR3 is TGTGCCAGCAGCACGGACGGGGGCAATCAGCCCCAGCATTTT.

This clonotype was seen at least ten times. The rearrangement links TRBV7-8 to TRBJ2-5; no definite D call. Germline assignment: CDR1 SGHVS and CDR2 FQNEAQ. The CDR3 length is 14 residues. The ends were cut back, 5 bases at V and 2 bases at J, with 12 bases in the middle. This chain's CDR3 is CASSPDVGQETQYF. DNA for the CDR3: TGTGCCAGCAGCCCCGACGTGGGGCAAGAGACCCAGTACTTC.

In its sample, this clonotype was seen many times. The chain couples TRBV7-3 to TRBJ1-4; D gene uncertain. This CDR3 is built from 13 residues. V lost 1 base to trimming and J lost 8 bases, with 8 bases between them. CDR1 is SGHTA and CDR2 is FQGTGA in the germline V gene. The CDR3 DNA is TGTGCCAGCAGCTTAATCCTTGGGGAAAAACTGTTTTTT. It yields the protein CASSLILGEKLFF.